One sample yielded the 27 T cell receptor beta chains listed below, sequenced in a study of T-cell reconstitution after alpha-beta-depleted transplantation in children. Using unique molecular identifiers, the investigators prepared the TCRbeta library. TCRdb recomputed calls from the PCR reads with MiXCR, one row per CDR3 protein. In the table there are 450,000 to 500,000 distinct CDR3 sequences, about 12% of which are singletons. This material consisted of PBMCs from the stem cell graft donor, taken from the stem cell graft. These receptors were collected from a human donor who donated a stem cell graft to a child with combined immunodeficiency.

This rearrangement joins TRBV7-3 to TRBJ2-1; maybe TRBD2 (5 bases). There are 15 residues in the CDR3. Trimming pared 0 bases from V and 7 bases from J, leaving 13 bases between. The germline V gene encodes CDR1 SGHTA and CDR2 FQGTGA. DNA for the CDR3: TGTGCCAGCAGCTTAACTGGTTCGCGCGGGAATGAGCAGTTCTTC. It codes for CASSLTGSRGNEQFF.

This clonotype was observed many times. The chain employs TRBV6-5 and TRBJ2-4, with a weak D call TRBD2 (6 bases). V was cut by 0 bases and J by 11 bases, with 17 bases left in between. This CDR3 spans 15 amino acids. Germline assignment: CDR1 MNHEY and CDR2 SVGAGI. The CDR3 spells CASSYSSWGTGVQYF. In nucleotides, the CDR3 is TGTGCCAGCAGTTACTCGAGCTGGGGGACGGGGGTTCAGTACTTC.

A few counts support this clonotype. The rearrangement joins TRBV12-3 or TRBV12-4 to TRBJ2-7; the D is unclear. V was clipped by 6 bases and J by 1 base, with 7 bases between them. The CDR3 spans 12 residues. The CDR3 bases are TGTGCCAGCAGCCAGATATCCTACGAGCAGTACTTC. Its translation: CASSQISYEQYF.

This clonotype was counted many times. V gene TRBV18 combines with J gene TRBJ2-3; D might be TRBD1 (5 bases). The germline gives CDR1 KGHSH, CDR2 LQKENI. The V gene lost 10 bases and the J gene lost 4 bases, with 15 bases spanning the gap. The CDR3 runs 13 residues. The CDR3 sequence is CATAVGPADTQYF. In nucleotides, the CDR3 is TGTGCCACCGCAGTGGGGCCCGCAGATACGCAGTATTTT.

The gene calls are TRBV3-1 and TRBJ2-7; unclear D gene. The CDR3 covers 13 residues. CDR1 is LGHDT and CDR2 is YNNKEL in the germline V gene (reference sequence). Trimming removed 1 base from V and 5 bases from J, with 9 bases in between. CDR3 amino acids: CASSQVKGHEQYV. The CDR3 nucleotides read TGTGCCAGCAGCCAAGTGAAAGGCCACGAGCAGTACGTC.

The chain couples TRBV30 to TRBJ1-1, with TRBD1 identical over 7 bases. Germline-derived CDR1 and CDR2 are GTSNPN and SVGIG (reference sequence). This CDR3 spans 15 amino acids. V gave up 2 bases and J gave up 8 bases; unmatched junction bases: 14. The CDR3 protein is CAWSPGTVWAGEAFF. The CDR3 DNA is TGTGCCTGGAGTCCCGGGACAGTATGGGCTGGGGAAGCTTTCTTT.

This clonotype has a handful of counts. The rearrangement uses TRBV29-1 and TRBJ2-4; perhaps TRBD2 as D (6 bases). Looked up from germline, CDR1 is SQVTM and CDR2 is ANQGSEA. There are 16 residues in the CDR3. With 1 base removed from V and 6 bases from J, the gap between germline ends came to 19 bases. This chain's CDR3 is CSVEAMAGPGGNIQYF. The CDR3 region has the DNA TGCAGCGTTGAAGCTATGGCAGGTCCCGGGGGAAACATTCAGTACTTC.

This clonotype was picked up a small number of times. The CDR3 region is CSVGQGNSPLHF. The CDR3 region has the DNA TGCAGTGTTGGGCAGGGAAATTCACCCCTCCACTTT. V and J are TRBV20-1 and TRBJ1-6; D is possibly TRBD1 (5 bases). Trimming removed 7 bases at V and 7 bases at J, with 11 bases between. The length of the CDR3 is 12 residues. In germline, CDR1 is DFQATT, CDR2 SNEGSKA (reference sequence).

Notes on this clonotype: A much larger clone sits a single nucleotide away, making a read error possible. V usage is TRBV10-3 and J usage is TRBJ2-7, with D hard to call. Per the germline V gene, CDR1 is ENHRY and CDR2 is SYGVKD. CDR3 length: 13 amino acids. The chain's CDR3 is CGISESQAYEQYF. CDR3 nucleotide sequence: TGTGGCATCAGTGAGAGTCAGGCCTACGAGCAGTACTTC.

This clonotype was counted at least ten times. The chain couples TRBV24-1 to TRBJ2-2, with unresolved D. The CDR3 consists of 13 residues. The ends were cut back, 9 bases at V and 1 base at J, with 8 bases in the middle. Germline assignment: CDR1 KGHDR and CDR2 SFDVKD. DNA of the CDR3: TGTGCCACCGTTAACGGGAACACCGGGGAGCTGTTTTTT. This encodes CATVNGNTGELFF.

This clonotype was seen ten or more times. V gene TRBV13 combines with J gene TRBJ2-1; TRBD2 matches at 10 bases. The germline V gene encodes CDR1 PRHDT and CDR2 FYEKMQ (reference sequence). The CDR3 has 17 amino acids. The ends lost 5 bases at V and 8 bases at J; junction bases unmatched: 15. Here the CDR3 reads CASSTSSGGFTWHEQFF. The CDR3 nucleotides read TGTGCCAGCAGCACATCTAGCGGGGGTTTTACCTGGCATGAGCAGTTCTTC.

Only a few counts were recorded for this clonotype. The V gene is TRBV11-1, the J gene TRBJ2-3; 11 bases line up with TRBD1. V shed 5 bases, J shed 3 bases, and the junction held 19 bases outside the gene matches. The CDR3 sequence is 20 residues long. The germline V gene encodes CDR1 SGHAT and CDR2 FQDESV (reference sequence). The CDR3: CASSLGRTGGFGEGTDTQYF. The CDR3 DNA is TGTGCCAGCAGCCTAGGACGGACAGGGGGCTTTGGTGAAGGGACAGATACGCAGTATTTT.

This chain connects TRBV6-2 or TRBV6-3 to TRBJ2-3; maybe TRBD2 (6 bases). The ends were cut back, 6 bases at V and 4 bases at J, with 11 bases in the middle. The CDR3 contains 13 residues. Germline lookup yields CDR1 MNHEY and CDR2 SVGEGT. The CDR3 spells CASSQIAADTQYF. CDR3 nucleotide sequence: TGTGCCAGCAGCCAGATAGCGGCAGATACGCAGTATTTT.

This clonotype appeared a few times. V gene TRBV18 combines with J gene TRBJ1-1; the match to TRBD1 covers 9 bases. V dropped 3 bases and J dropped 7; count of bases not matched to a gene: 6. The CDR3 totals 14 residues. The V gene's germline CDR1 is KGHSH and CDR2 LQKENI. This CDR3 is CASSPSDRGGEAFF. CDR3 nucleotides: TGTGCCAGCTCACCCTCGGACAGGGGAGGTGAAGCTTTCTTT.

The chain carries TRBV3-1 and TRBJ1-1, with D possibly matching TRBD1 (5 bases). Germline V gives CDR1 LGHDT, CDR2 YNNKEL (reference sequence). The CDR3 consists of 14 residues. Between the trimmed V and J ends, which lost 3 bases and 5 bases, there was a span of 13 bases. Here the CDR3 reads CASSHTHGGTEAFF. The CDR3 nucleotides are TGTGCCAGCAGCCACACTCACGGGGGTACTGAAGCTTTCTTT.

This clonotype was seen only a few times. The rearrangement links TRBV9 to TRBJ2-3; 13 nucleotides match TRBD2. The V segment lost 4 bases and the J segment 6 bases; nucleotides outside the gene matches: 2. CDR3 length: 14 residues. Germline-derived CDR1 and CDR2 are SGDLS and YYNGEE. CDR3 coding DNA: TGTGCCAGCAGCTGGACTAGCGGGAGTGATACGCAGTATTTT. It yields the protein CASSWTSGSDTQYF.

This clonotype has more than one count but fewer than ten. The chain has TRBV5-1 and TRBJ2-3; 9 positions agree with TRBD1. The germline V gene has CDR1 SGHRS and CDR2 YFSETQ. The CDR3 has 14 residues. Trimming removed 7 bases from V and 2 bases from J; junction bases left unmatched: 5. CDR3 sequence (DNA): TGCGCCAGCGCCAGGACAGGGGACACAGATACGCAGTATTTT. Protein sequence: CASARTGDTDTQYF.

This clonotype was seen ten or more times. The V call is TRBV24-1, the J call TRBJ2-7; D may be TRBD1 (6 bases). The germline V and J ends were trimmed by 5 bases and 1 base, with 11 bases remaining between them. The CDR3 sequence is 14 residues long. The germline gives CDR1 KGHDR, CDR2 SFDVKD. The CDR3 coding sequence is TGTGCCACCAGTGGAACAGGGCGATCCTACGAGCAGTACTTC. Residues: CATSGTGRSYEQYF.

This clonotype was detected a few times. This chain connects TRBV7-6 to TRBJ2-7, with 11 nucleotides matching TRBD1. This CDR3 has 15 amino acids. The junction had 7 bases not matched to a gene; V was cut back by 6 bases and J by 3 bases. Germline lookup yields CDR1 SGHVS and CDR2 FNYEAQ. The CDR3 here is CASSPGQGAYYEQYF. The CDR3 coding sequence is TGTGCCAGCAGTCCCGGACAGGGGGCCTACTACGAGCAGTACTTC. The full variable domain, rest sourced from reference TRBV7-6 and TRBJ2-7, is GAGVSQSPRYKVTKRGQDVALRCDPISGHVSLYWYRQALGQGPEFLTYFNYEAQQDKSGLPNDRFSAERPEGSISTLTIQRTEQRDSAMYRCASSPGQGAYYEQYFGPGTRLTVT.

The chain carries TRBV9 and TRBJ1-4; a weak D match, TRBD1 (5 bases). The germline V gene has CDR1 SGDLS and CDR2 YYNGEE. The CDR3 sequence is 14 residues long. Trimming cost V 0 bases and J 8 bases, with 11 bases left between them. The CDR3 spells CASSVVPGSEKLFF. The CDR3 DNA reads as TGTGCCAGCAGCGTAGTCCCAGGGTCAGAAAAACTGTTTTTT.

This rearrangement joins TRBV5-6 to TRBJ2-5; D is unresolved. Germline values: CDR1 SGHDT, CDR2 YYEEEE. The CDR3 runs 15 residues. V dropped 0 bases and J dropped 1 base, with 10 bases sitting between them. The DNA of the CDR3 is TGTGCCAGCAGCTTGGGACCCTTGTTCCAAGAGACCCAGTACTTC. Translation: CASSLGPLFQETQYF. The variable domain in full, with the rest retrieved from reference TRBV5-6 and TRBJ2-5, is DAGVTQSPTHLIKTRGQQVTLRCSPKSGHDTVSWYQQALGQGPQFIFQYYEEEERQRGNFPDRFSGHQFPNYSSELNVNALLLGDSALYLCASSLGPLFQETQYFGPGTRLLVL.

The V and J genes are TRBV3-1 and TRBJ2-5, with TRBD1 as a possible D gene (6 bases). The CDR3 has 15 amino acids. Per the germline V gene, CDR1 is LGHDT and CDR2 is YNNKEL (reference sequence). V gave up 4 bases and J gave up 5 bases, with 17 bases separating them. As DNA, the CDR3 is TGTGCCAGCAGCCGGGATTTTACAGGGAGTGAGACCCAGTACTTC. It codes for CASSRDFTGSETQYF.

This clonotype occurred a few times. In nucleotides, the CDR3 is TGTGCCAGCAGCTCGGCTAGCGGGGATTACAATGAGCAGTTCTTC. Its translation is CASSSASGDYNEQFF. V is TRBV5-5 and J is TRBJ2-1; 9 nucleotides align to TRBD2. V shed 3 bases and J 4 bases; nucleotides not matched to a gene: 5. Looked up from germline, CDR1 is SGHKS and CDR2 is YYEKEE (reference sequence). The CDR3 is 15 amino acids. Full variable domain (rest looked up from reference TRBV5-5 and TRBJ2-1): DAGVTQSPTHLIKTRGQQVTLRCSPISGHKSVSWYQQVLGQGPQFIFQYYEKEERGRGNFPDRFSARQFPNYSSELNVNALLLGDSALYLCASSSASGDYNEQFFGPGTRLTVL.

The CDR3 sequence is CASSMELAGANEQYF. In DNA form, the CDR3 reads TGCGCCAGCAGCATGGAACTAGCGGGAGCCAACGAGCAGTACTTC. This chain joins TRBV5-1 and TRBJ2-7, with 11 bases fitting TRBD2. The CDR3 sequence is 15 residues long. Looked up from germline, CDR1 is SGHRS and CDR2 is YFSETQ. The ends lost 4 bases at V and 5 bases at J; junction bases unmatched: 8.

The chain recombines TRBV5-5 with TRBJ2-1; 10 positions agree with TRBD2. The CDR3 is 18 residues long. V dropped 3 bases and J dropped 7; count of bases not matched to a gene: 16. CDR1 is SGHKS and CDR2 is YYEKEE in the germline V gene (reference sequence). The CDR3 bases are TGTGCCAGCAGCTCTAGCGGGAGCGGTATAAGAGGTGTGAATGAGCAGTTCTTC. This codes for CASSSSGSGIRGVNEQFF. Together with reference TRBV5-5 and TRBJ2-1, the CDR3 gives the full variable domain: DAGVTQSPTHLIKTRGQQVTLRCSPISGHKSVSWYQQVLGQGPQFIFQYYEKEERGRGNFPDRFSARQFPNYSSELNVNALLLGDSALYLCASSSSGSGIRGVNEQFFGPGTRLTVL.

This clonotype was seen more than once but under ten times. The CDR3, as DNA: TGTGCCAGTACCGCTGGCACGTTGGCTGCCTACAATGAGCAGTTCTTC. As protein: CASTAGTLAAYNEQFF. This rearrangement joins TRBV19 to TRBJ2-1; no reliable D call. V was trimmed by 7 bases and J by 2 bases, leaving 18 bases between them. Looked up from germline, CDR1 is LNHDA and CDR2 is SQIVND (reference sequence). This CDR3 is 16 amino acids long.

The gene calls are TRBV12-5 and TRBJ2-7; 11 bases map to TRBD2. Per the germline V gene, CDR1 is LGHNT and CDR2 is FRNRAP. With V trimmed by 6 bases and J by 2 bases, 9 bases remained unmatched. There are 16 residues in the CDR3. The CDR3 loop is CASGPPGTSGTYEQYF. DNA of the CDR3: TGTGCTAGTGGCCCCCCCGGGACTAGCGGCACCTACGAGCAGTACTTC.